This T cell receptor beta chain was identified during a study of blood T cell repertoires in COVID-19. Study-wide context: The samples span acute and convalescent COVID-19 from the United States, Italy and Spain. From T cells, B-cell-depleted T cells, or PBMCs came the material, which was cDNA or gDNA.

In the authors' methods: Reference gene primers were amplified, and this amplification served to estimate nucleated cell counts. Using immunoSEQ multiplex PCR, the repertoire was profiled, and TCRdb retains in-frame clones only, with some absent. V and J calls and clone size are as listed in that table; D and trimming were resolved from the DNA. The sample holds approximately 77,000 clones, less than 85% seen once. CDR1 is GTSNPN and CDR2 is SVGIG in the germline V gene (reference sequence). The CDR3 extends over 15 amino acids. Trimming took 7 bases from V and 4 from J; bases not matched to a gene: 12.

Sequencing used peripheral blood. The chain has TRBV30 and TRBJ2-5; TRBD1 matches 10 bases. This receptor was identified in an older man with active or convalescent COVID-19. The CDR3 DNA follows: TGTGCCTCCCAGAGGGGGACAGGGGTTGGAGAGACCCAGTACTTC. Translated: CASQRGTGVGETQYF.